Listed here is a single T cell receptor (beta chain). At one end, the junction sequence differs from germline, possibly due to a read error. The length of the CDR3 is 12 residues. The data derive from a study of blood T cell repertoires in COVID-19. About the study: PBMCs, B-cell-depleted T cells, or T cells provided the cDNA or gDNA that made up the material.

All enrollees were roughly 18 to 90 years old and from 24 US areas. Cohort 3 recovery required two negative PCRs, clearance, or symptom resolution. The data were produced by immunoSEQ multiplex PCR, yet TCRdb's version contains in-frame clones alone and is incomplete. Of 200,000 to 250,000 clones detected, about 83% appear once; the ten largest clones hold around 6.5%. Input material: PBMCs or T cells enriched from blood (not recorded which). V usage is TRBV12-3 or TRBV12-4 and J usage is TRBJ1-1; D perhaps matches TRBD1 (5 bases). This TCR was recovered from a woman in her forties who had recovered from COVID-19. The CDR3 region is CASSLVSGGSIF. CDR3 DNA sequence: TGTGCCAGCAGTTTAGTGTCCGGGGGGTCGATCTTT.